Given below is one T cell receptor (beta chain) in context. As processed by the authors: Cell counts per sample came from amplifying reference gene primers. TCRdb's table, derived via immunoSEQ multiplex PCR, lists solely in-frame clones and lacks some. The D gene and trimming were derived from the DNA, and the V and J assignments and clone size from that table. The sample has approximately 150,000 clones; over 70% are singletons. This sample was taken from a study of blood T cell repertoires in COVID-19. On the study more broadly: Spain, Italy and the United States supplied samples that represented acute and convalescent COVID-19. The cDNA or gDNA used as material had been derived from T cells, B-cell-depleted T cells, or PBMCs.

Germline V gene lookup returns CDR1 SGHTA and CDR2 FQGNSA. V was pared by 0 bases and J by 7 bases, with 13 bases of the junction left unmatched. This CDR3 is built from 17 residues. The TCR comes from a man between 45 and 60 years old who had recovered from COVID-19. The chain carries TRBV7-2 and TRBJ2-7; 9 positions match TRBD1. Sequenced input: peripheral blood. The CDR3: CASSLALPGQGQGEQYF. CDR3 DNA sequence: TGTGCCAGCAGCTTAGCGCTCCCGGGACAGGGTCAGGGAGAGCAGTACTTC.